A single sample gave rise to the 9 T cell receptor beta chains below, sequenced in a study of blood T cell repertoires in COVID-19. Measured with immunoSEQ multiplex PCR; TCRdb has only the in-frame clones, and not every one. The profile covers 220,000 or so clones, with around 80% appearing a single time and around 20% taken by the ten largest. Sequences were obtained from peripheral blood. The source is a man younger than 40 with active or convalescent COVID-19.

The rearrangement joins TRBV19 to TRBJ2-3, with a tentative D call TRBD1 (7 bases). CDR1 and CDR2 (germline): LNHDA, SQIVND (reference sequence). The CDR3 is made up of 15 amino acids. The germline V and J ends were trimmed by 3 bases and 0 bases, with 10 bases remaining between them. The CDR3 protein is CASSMTGTSTDTQYF. CDR3 sequence (DNA): TGTGCCAGTAGTATGACAGGGACTAGCACAGATACGCAGTATTTT.

The chain combines TRBV19 with TRBJ2-7; maybe TRBD2 (7 bases). V lost 1 base and J 2 bases, leaving 12 bases between the germline ends. The CDR3 has 15 amino acids. The germline gives CDR1 LNHDA, CDR2 SQIVND (reference sequence). CDR3 sequence (DNA): TGTGCCAGTAGTATAGGACGGGGGGCCGCCTACGAGCAGTACTTC. Translated, it gives CASSIGRGAAYEQYF.

This chain connects TRBV28 to TRBJ2-7; perhaps TRBD2 as D (6 bases). Germline loops: CDR1 MDHEN, CDR2 SYDVKM. The V gene lost 4 bases and the J gene lost 3 bases, with 16 bases spanning the gap. The CDR3 sequence is 15 residues long. This CDR3 reads CASSSQGLARYEQYF. The CDR3 region has the DNA TGTGCCAGCAGTTCACAAGGGCTAGCGCGCTACGAGCAGTACTTC.

The chain combines TRBV4-1 with TRBJ2-1, with TRBD2 identical over 9 bases. This CDR3 comprises 17 residues. Trimming cost V 0 bases and J 5 bases; bases outside gene matches: 8. The germline V gene encodes CDR1 MGHRA and CDR2 YSYEKL. The CDR3 region has the DNA TGCGCCAGCAGCCAAGATATGACGACTAGCGGAAACAATGAGCAGTTCTTC. It translates to CASSQDMTTSGNNEQFF.

This sequence joins TRBV6-4 and TRBJ2-3; 8 bases agree with TRBD2. The CDR3 spans 18 residues. Germline loops: CDR1 MRHNA, CDR2 SNTAGT. V shed 6 bases and J 1 base; nucleotides not matched to a gene: 15. The CDR3 bases are TGTGCCAGCAGAGCCCCCCGGAGGAGCGGGGGTTGCACAGATACGCAGTATTTT. Translated: CASRAPRRSGGCTDTQYF.

V and J are TRBV14 and TRBJ2-1, with a weak D call TRBD2 (6 bases). CDR3 length equals 14 residues. V was trimmed by 6 bases and J by 8 bases, leaving 17 bases between them. Germline assignment: CDR1 SGHDN and CDR2 FVKESK. CDR3 nucleotides: TGTGCCAGCAGTTTTGGGAGGCCCCTCGATGAGCAGTTCTTC. It yields the protein CASSFGRPLDEQFF.

The V gene is TRBV27, the J gene TRBJ2-7; TRBD2 is a possible D gene (5 bases). CDR3 size: 13 residues. Germline V lookup: CDR1 MNHEY, CDR2 SMNVEV (reference sequence). Trimming took off 0 bases at V and 4 bases at J, with 7 bases between the two ends. In DNA, the CDR3 is TGTGCCAGCAGTTTATCTTGGACTTACGAGCAGTACTTC. As protein: CASSLSWTYEQYF.

The chain couples TRBV28 to TRBJ2-1, with TRBD2 matching over 7 bases. V was pared by 7 bases and J by 3 bases, with 3 bases of the junction left unmatched. Per the germline V gene, CDR1 is MDHEN and CDR2 is SYDVKM. CDR3 length: 13 residues. The CDR3 protein is CASTLAVYNEQFF. The CDR3 DNA is TGTGCCAGCACGCTAGCGGTCTACAATGAGCAGTTCTTC.

The chain employs TRBV6-1 and TRBJ1-1, with D hard to call. Trimming took off 2 bases at V and 4 bases at J, with 20 bases between the two ends. In germline, CDR1 is MNHNS, CDR2 SASEGT. CDR3 length: 17 residues. This chain's CDR3 is CASSENLEAQDGTEAFF. The CDR3 coding sequence is TGTGCCAGCAGTGAAAACTTGGAAGCCCAGGATGGCACTGAAGCTTTCTTT.